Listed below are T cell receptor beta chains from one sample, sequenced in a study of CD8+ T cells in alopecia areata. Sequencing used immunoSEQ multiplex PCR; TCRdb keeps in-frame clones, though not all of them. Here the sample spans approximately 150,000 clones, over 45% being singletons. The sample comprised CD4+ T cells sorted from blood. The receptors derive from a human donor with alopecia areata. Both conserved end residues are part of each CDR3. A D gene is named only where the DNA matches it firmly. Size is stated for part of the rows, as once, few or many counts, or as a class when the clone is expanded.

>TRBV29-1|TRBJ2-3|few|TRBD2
TGCAGCGCTCGGACTAGCTCTAGCACAGATACGCAGTATTTT
CSARTSSSTDTQYF
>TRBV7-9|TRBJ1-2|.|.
TGTGCCAGCAGCTTAGCAACCAGTGGCGGGGTCGATGGCTACACCTTC
CASSLATSGGVDGYTF
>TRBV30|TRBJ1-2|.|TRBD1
TGTGCCTTAACTCAGGGGGTCGGCTACACCTTC
CALTQGVGYTF
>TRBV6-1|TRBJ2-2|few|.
TGTGCCAGCAGTGATCAGGAGGGACAGGAGCTGTTTTTT
CASSDQEGQELFF
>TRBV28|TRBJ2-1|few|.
TGTGCCAGCAGTCTAAGGACCCGCACTGTCCCCCTTCCAATGGAGCAGTTCTTC
CASSLRTRTVPLPMEQFF
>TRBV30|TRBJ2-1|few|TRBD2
TGTGCCTGGACCAATCTGGGGGAGGGCAGAGAGCAGTTCTTC
CAWTNLGEGREQFF
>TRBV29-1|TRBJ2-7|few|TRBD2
TGCAGCGTTGAAATTCAAGGACTAGCGGCCTACGAGCAGTACTTC
CSVEIQGLAAYEQYF
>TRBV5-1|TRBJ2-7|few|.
TGCGCCAGCAGCCTAGGGGCCCTCGGGGAGCAGTACTTC
CASSLGALGEQYF
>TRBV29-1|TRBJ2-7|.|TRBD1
TGCAGCGTCACGACAGGGGCCTACGAGCAGTACTTC
CSVTTGAYEQYF
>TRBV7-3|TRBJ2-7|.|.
TGTGCCAGCAGCCCCTCGAGTGGAGGCGAGCAGTACTTC
CASSPSSGGEQYF
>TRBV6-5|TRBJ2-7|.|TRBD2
TGTGCCAGCAGTTGGACTAGGGACCTCTACGAGCAGTACTTC
CASSWTRDLYEQYF
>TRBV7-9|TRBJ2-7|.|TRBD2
TGTGCCAGCAGCAGCGGGACTTACTACGAGCAGTACTTC
CASSSGTYYEQYF
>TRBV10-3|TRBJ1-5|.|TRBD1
TGTGCCATCAGTGATAGGACAGGGAATCAGCCCCAGCATTTT
CAISDRTGNQPQHF
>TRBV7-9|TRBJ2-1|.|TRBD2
TGTGCCAGCAGCCCCTTTGGCGGGAGGTCTAGCTCCTACAATGAGCAGTTCTTC
CASSPFGGRSSSYNEQFF